Listed below are T cell receptor beta chains from one sample, sequenced in a study of OX40 agonist ivuxolimab in advanced cancers. Here immunoSEQ multiplex PCR was the method, and the copy in TCRdb shows in-frame clones only, minus some. The table lists roughly 34,000 clones, about 92% of them singletons, with 0.9% to 0.95% in the top ten. The material sequenced was CD4+ or CD8+ T cells sorted from blood, taken in a trial of the OX40 agonist ivuxolimab. The receptors derive from an adult with an advanced solid tumor such as melanoma, head and neck, liver or kidney cancer. Each CDR3 is given with its conserved first and last residue. The size of a clone is reported for some rows only, either as once, few or many, or as a class for expanded clones.

J,size,V,CDR3
TRBJ1-3,NA,TRBV5-1,CASSQSARANTLHF
TRBJ2-1,NA,TRBV7-2,CASSFAGGYNEQFF
TRBJ1-2,NA,TRBV6-5,CASTGTGRNYGYTF
TRBJ2-1,NA,TRBV4-3,CASSRGGQSPLKQFF
TRBJ2-1,NA,TRBV18,CASSPSTPPRLSYNEQFF
TRBJ2-5,NA,TRBV18,CASSTGSQETQYF
TRBJ1-1,few,TRBV21-1,CASSKALGSEAFF
TRBJ1-1,NA,TRBV5-6,CASSRGYTEAFF
TRBJ1-3,NA,TRBV7-9,CASSSIKTTERGNTIYF
TRBJ1-2,few,TRBV28,CASSPRGMGRIYGYTF
TRBJ2-1,NA,TRBV30,CAWSTQGASNEQFF
TRBJ1-5,once,TRBV19,CASSNTGTGGRSNQPQHF
TRBJ1-1,NA,TRBV6-6,CASSARYRGGTEAFF
TRBJ2-1,NA,TRBV6-1,CASSPRDRESQFF
TRBJ2-2,NA,TRBV10-3,CAISEGLAGGPTGELFF
TRBJ2-3,NA,TRBV20-1,CSARRTHTQYF
TRBJ1-2,NA,TRBV14,CASSQEGGGYGYTF
TRBJ1-5,few,TRBV6-1,CASSWTGGIDQPQHF
TRBJ2-7,NA,TRBV29-1,CSVLSWGRTYEQYF
TRBJ1-2,NA,TRBV29-1,CSVTDANYGYTF
TRBJ2-1,NA,TRBV27,CASSSRLAGGRGQFF
TRBJ1-6,NA,TRBV2,CASSGQPYSPLHF
TRBJ2-1,NA,TRBV5-6,CASSLLAGDTYNEQFF
TRBJ1-1,NA,TRBV27,CASSSLPRGGQGRDTEAFF
TRBJ2-1,NA,TRBV19,CATSKGQNSYNEQFF
TRBJ2-1,NA,TRBV28,CASSPPSGSYNEQFF
TRBJ2-5,NA,TRBV5-1,CASSSGGTGEETQYF
TRBJ1-1,NA,TRBV5-1,CASSPSLDRGLFTEAFF
TRBJ2-7,NA,TRBV5-1,CASTTSGQGGHEQYF
TRBJ1-2,NA,TRBV5-1,CASSGGQGAFGYTF
TRBJ2-6,NA,TRBV14,CASRRGQGATGANVLTF
TRBJ2-3,NA,TRBV12-5,CASASARTGGTDTQYF
TRBJ1-4,NA,TRBV2,CASTYRPGQGNEKLFF
TRBJ1-4,NA,TRBV14,CASSRVQGKLFF
TRBJ1-2,NA,TRBV5-4,CASSGDRGSDYGYTF
TRBJ2-3,NA,TRBV19,CASSIGQSTDTQYF
TRBJ2-6,NA,TRBV19,CASSPGTGGTGANVLTF
TRBJ2-3,NA,TRBV5-1,CASSFVGATQYF
TRBJ2-1,NA,TRBV7-2,CASSLEAGGPEFF
TRBJ2-1,few,TRBV10-3,CAISEGLAGYNEQFF
TRBJ1-2,NA,TRBV6-6,CASSSLGGGGGYTF
TRBJ2-7,NA,TRBV9,CASSPGVQSSYEQYF
TRBJ2-5,NA,TRBV4-1,CASSQSDRGETQYF
TRBJ1-4,NA,TRBV30,CAWGGAGEKLFF
TRBJ2-5,NA,TRBV10-2,CASSASETQYF
TRBJ2-7,NA,TRBV9,CASSVEPLRGTLGNEQYF
TRBJ2-3,NA,TRBV5-4,CASRVPGRDTDTQYF
TRBJ2-7,NA,TRBV5-4,CASSADSYEQYF
TRBJ2-2,NA,TRBV7-9,CASSFFNPNRYTGELFF